This T cell receptor (beta chain) was recorded in a study of T cells in Graves' hyperthyroidism and ophthalmopathy. Graves' hyperthyroidism qualified as stable when ophthalmopathy did not progress within 18 months. RNA transcripts gave rise to amplified TCR beta CDR3 regions. Initially, a first-round RT-PCR of the TCR CDR3 employed the HTBI primer set. TCRdb reprocessed the multiplex PCR reads with MiXCR, giving one entry per CDR3 protein. The table lists about 580,000 distinct CDR3 sequences, 46% of them singletons, with approximately 8.4% in the top ten. Germline CDR1 and CDR2: DFQATT and SNEGSKA (reference sequence). This CDR3 contains 12 residues. The V and J ends lost 3 bases and 1 base respectively, with 4 bases between them.

Specimen: peripheral blood or thyroid tissue (not recorded which). The sequence was collected from a woman aged 18-29 years with Graves' hyperthyroidism. The chain is built from TRBV20-1 and TRBJ1-5; no reliable D call. The CDR3: CSARLSNQPQHF. For the CDR3, the DNA is TGCAGTGCTAGGCTGAGCAATCAGCCCCAGCATTTT.